These 31 T cell receptor beta chains came from one sample sequenced in a study of cytomegalovirus exposure and HLA in healthy donors. Primers for the PCR totalled 60 Vbeta and 13 Jbeta. Sequencing was performed with immunoSEQ multiplex PCR; in TCRdb, only in-frame clones are kept and a portion is missing. The sample has 170,000 or so clones; about four fifths are singletons. The sequenced material came from PBMCs. The source is a man aged 45-65 years in good health and CMV-seronegative.

The chain recombines TRBV2 with TRBJ2-5, with D maybe TRBD2 (6 bases). Germline V gene data show CDR1 as SNHLY and CDR2 as FYNNEI. The V end lost 7 bases, the J end lost 2 bases, and 14 bases lay between the germline ends. The CDR3 extends over 14 amino acids. CDR3 residues: CASKSAGTQETQYF. The CDR3 bases are TGTGCCAGCAAATCGGCCGGGACTCAAGAGACCCAGTACTTC.

This chain links TRBV7-2 with TRBJ1-2; D is possibly TRBD1 (5 bases). CDR3 length: 16 residues. Between the trimmed V and J ends, which lost 7 bases and 6 bases, there was a span of 24 bases. Germline V gives CDR1 SGHTA, CDR2 FQGNSA. CDR3 sequence reads: CASTPGPDTGTHGYTF. CDR3 in DNA: TGTGCCAGCACCCCTGGGCCGGACACCGGAACTCATGGCTACACCTTC.

V and J are TRBV4-1 and TRBJ1-5; D gene uncertain. Deletions cut 3 bases from V and 5 bases from J, with 8 bases between. The CDR3 runs to 13 residues. Germline V CDR1 and CDR2: MGHRA, YSYEKL. CDR3 protein: CASSQVLDQPQHF. CDR3 bases: TGCGCCAGCAGCCAGGTACTTGATCAGCCCCAGCATTTT.

The chain has TRBV28 and TRBJ2-7, with D perhaps matching TRBD1 (5 bases). The CDR3 spans 14 residues. The germline V gene has CDR1 MDHEN and CDR2 SYDVKM. Deletions cut 5 bases from V and 6 bases from J, with 17 bases between. Here the CDR3 reads CASSVLRVSREQYF. CDR3 sequence (DNA): TGTGCCAGCAGTGTCCTCAGGGTATCCCGCGAGCAGTACTTC.

This sequence joins TRBV7-9 and TRBJ2-2; D not certain. Trimming took 1 base from V and 4 from J, leaving 7 bases between them. CDR3 length equals 14 residues. CDR1 SEHNR and CDR2 FQNEAQ come from the germline V gene (reference sequence). The CDR3 DNA reads as TGTGCCAGCAGCTTAGACCGGAGCACCGGGGAGCTGTTTTTT. Protein sequence: CASSLDRSTGELFF.

V gene TRBV6-5 combines with J gene TRBJ2-3; TRBD2 aligns across 7 bases. V shed 4 bases and J 4 bases; nucleotides not matched to a gene: 11. Germline V gene data show CDR1 as MNHEY and CDR2 as SVGAGI. The CDR3 loop spans 16 amino acids. In DNA form, the CDR3 reads TGTGCCAGCAGTTCGTGGTCGGGAGGCTTTCCAGATACGCAGTATTTT. This translates into CASSSWSGGFPDTQYF.

The chain has TRBV7-6 and TRBJ2-1, with 10 bases fitting TRBD2. Germline CDR1 reads SGHVS; CDR2 reads FNYEAQ. This CDR3 comprises 16 residues. Germline trimming cut 2 bases from V and 5 bases from J; bases unmatched to any gene: 6. CDR3 sequence (DNA): TGTGCCAGCAGCTTATCTAGCGGGAGTCCTAACAATGAGCAGTTCTTC. Translating it yields CASSLSSGSPNNEQFF.

The gene calls are TRBV5-5 and TRBJ2-4; 8 nucleotides match TRBD1. The CDR3 has 11 amino acids. Germline CDR1 SGHKS, CDR2 YYEKEE (reference sequence). The junction had 4 bases not matched to a gene; V was cut back by 4 bases and J by 13 bases. CDR3 amino acids: CASSPDRVQYF. CDR3 nucleotides: TGTGCCAGCAGCCCGGACAGGGTGCAGTACTTC.

V usage is TRBV5-1 and J usage is TRBJ2-2, with D tentatively TRBD1 (5 bases). This CDR3 spans 14 amino acids. CDR1 SGHRS and CDR2 YFSETQ come from the germline V gene. V was trimmed by 7 bases and J by 8 bases, leaving 18 bases between them. CDR3 sequence (DNA): TGCGCCAGCCAAAGGACACCCTCTCTGGGGGAGCTGTTTTTT. It encodes CASQRTPSLGELFF.

This clone was seen a single time. The chain joins TRBV29-1 to TRBJ2-1; 8 bases align to TRBD1. The CDR3 length is 13 residues. Per germline, CDR1 SQVTM and CDR2 ANQGSEA. V was clipped by 3 bases and J by 9 bases; unmatched bases: 7. For the CDR3, the DNA is TGCAGCGTTGAGCCCACAGGGGGTCCTGAGCAGTTCTTC. This encodes CSVEPTGGPEQFF.

This clone has more than one count but fewer than ten. This rearrangement joins TRBV11-3 to TRBJ1-3, with 8 bases identical to TRBD1. This CDR3 has 16 amino acids. Trimming cost V 5 bases and J 2 bases; bases outside gene matches: 8. Germline CDR1 and CDR2: SGHNT and YENEEA. The CDR3 coding sequence is TGTGCCAGCAGCAAAAAACAGGGGGGAACTGGAAACACCATATATTTT. It codes for CASSKKQGGTGNTIYF.

The gene calls are TRBV9 and TRBJ1-6; 7 bases match TRBD1. V gave up 0 bases and J gave up 7 bases; unmatched junction bases: 7. Germline CDR1 and CDR2: SGDLS and YYNGEE. The CDR3 has 16 amino acids. The CDR3 coding sequence is TGTGCCAGCAGCGTAGGGAGACAGGGAGGCAATTCACCCCTCCACTTT. This encodes CASSVGRQGGNSPLHF. The variable domain in full, with the rest retrieved from reference TRBV9 and TRBJ1-6, is DSGVTQTPKHLITATGQRVTLRCSPRSGDLSVYWYQQSLDQGLQFLIQYYNGEERAKGNILERFSAQQFPDLHSELNLSSLELGDSALYFCASSVGRQGGNSPLHFGNGTRLTVT.

The rearrangement links TRBV9 to TRBJ2-6; D may be TRBD2 (6 bases). This CDR3 is built from 17 residues. CDR1 and CDR2 (germline): SGDLS, YYNGEE. V was trimmed by 2 bases and J by 4 bases, leaving 16 bases between them. The chain's CDR3 is CASSVGGFRRGANVLTF. The CDR3 DNA reads as TGTGCCAGCAGCGTTGGGGGGTTCCGGAGGGGGGCCAACGTCCTGACTTTC.

The chain carries TRBV28 and TRBJ2-1, with 15 bases identical to TRBD2. Germline CDR1 and CDR2: MDHEN and SYDVKM. This CDR3 has 18 amino acids. The V and J ends lost 4 bases and 1 base, in that order; junction bases with no gene match: 5. CDR3 nucleotides: TGTGCCAGCAGTTCGGGACTAGCGGGAGGCTATTCCTACAATGAGCAGTTCTTC. It codes for CASSSGLAGGYSYNEQFF. Based on the CDR3 plus reference TRBV28 and TRBJ2-1, the full variable domain is DVKVTQSSRYLVKRTGEKVFLECVQDMDHENMFWYRQDPGLGLRLIYFSYDVKMKEKGDIPEGYSVSREKKERFSLILESASTNQTSMYLCASSSGLAGGYSYNEQFFGPGTRLTVL.

The CDR3 DNA is TGTGCCAGTAGTACCCGCCCCGGGGATAACTATGGCTACACCTTC. Protein product: CASSTRPGDNYGYTF. V usage is TRBV19 and J usage is TRBJ1-2; D ambiguous. The V gene's germline CDR1 is LNHDA and CDR2 SQIVND (reference sequence). V dropped 4 bases and J dropped 1 base, with 13 bases sitting between them. This CDR3 is 15 amino acids long.

CDR3 nucleotides: TGCGCCAGCAGTGATAGGACTAGCGGGAGGTTGGGTCGAGATACGCAGTATTTT. Its protein product is CASSDRTSGRLGRDTQYF. This sequence joins TRBV10-1 and TRBJ2-3; 14 bases line up with TRBD2. In germline, CDR1 is WNHNN, CDR2 SYGVQD (reference sequence). Unmatched junction bases numbered 10, after V lost 3 bases and J lost 5 bases. The CDR3 length is 18 residues.

This chain links TRBV5-1 with TRBJ2-1; 8 bases line up with TRBD1. The V and J ends lost 0 bases and 3 bases, in that order; junction bases with no gene match: 5. CDR1 SGHRS and CDR2 YFSETQ come from the germline V gene. The CDR3 is 16 residues long. The CDR3 is CASSLDVQGGYNEQFF. CDR3 coding DNA: TGCGCCAGCAGCTTGGACGTACAGGGGGGCTACAATGAGCAGTTCTTC.

The chain couples TRBV2 to TRBJ2-5; D is ambiguous. Between the trimmed V and J ends, which lost 6 bases and 5 bases, there was a span of 10 bases. The germline V gene encodes CDR1 SNHLY and CDR2 FYNNEI. The CDR3 consists of 12 residues. CDR3 nucleotides: TGTGCCAGCAGCCCCAACGGGGAGACCCAGTACTTC. Translation gives CASSPNGETQYF. The full variable domain, its missing parts supplied by reference TRBV2 and TRBJ2-5, is EPEVTQTPSHQVTQMGQEVILRCVPISNHLYFYWYRQILGQKVEFLVSFYNNEISEKSEIFDDQFSVERPDGSNFTLKIRSTKLEDSAMYFCASSPNGETQYFGPGTRLLVL.

J is TRBJ2-7 and V is TRBV6-6; 10 nucleotides align to TRBD2. The J segment lost 4 bases and the V segment lost 5 bases, leaving 5 bases of the junction unmatched. Germline values: CDR1 MNHNY, CDR2 SVGAGI (reference sequence). There are 14 residues in the CDR3. CDR3 in amino acids: CASSSTSGEYEQYF. CDR3 in DNA: TGTGCCAGCAGTAGTACTAGCGGGGAGTACGAGCAGTACTTC.

The table lists this clone with a count of one. This CDR3 is also generated by other DNA sequences in the sample. The rearrangement uses TRBV7-9 and TRBJ2-3; D may be TRBD1 (5 bases). CDR3 length equals 16 residues. The V and J ends lost 2 bases and 1 base respectively, with 13 bases between them. Germline lookup yields CDR1 SEHNR and CDR2 FQNEAQ (reference sequence). The CDR3 region is CASSLTGQGGTDTQYF. Here the CDR3 DNA reads TGTGCCAGCAGCTTAACTGGTCAGGGTGGCACAGATACGCAGTATTTT.

This clone appeared a single time. This rearrangement joins TRBV4-3 to TRBJ2-3; 10 positions match TRBD2. After removal of 0 bases from V and 4 bases from J, the junction contained 10 bases not matched to a gene. Germline-derived CDR1 and CDR2 are LGHNA and YSLEER. The CDR3 totals 18 residues. CDR3: CASSQERGGLARSDTQYF. The CDR3 DNA reads TGCGCCAGCAGCCAAGAACGGGGGGGACTAGCGCGTTCAGATACGCAGTATTTT.

The V call is TRBV5-4, the J call TRBJ2-5, with D maybe TRBD2 (6 bases). CDR1 and CDR2 (germline): SGHNT, YYREEE (reference sequence). The V gene lost 4 bases and the J gene lost 5 bases, with 18 bases spanning the gap. The CDR3 runs to 15 residues. In nucleotides, the CDR3 is TGTGCCAGCAGCCAAGGGACTTTTCGCCGCGAGACCCAGTACTTC. Translation: CASSQGTFRRETQYF. Full variable domain (outside the CDR3, taken from reference TRBV5-4 and TRBJ2-5): ETGVTQSPTHLIKTRGQQVTLRCSSQSGHNTVSWYQQALGQGPQFIFQYYREEENGRGNFPPRFSGLQFPNYSSELNVNALELDDSALYLCASSQGTFRRETQYFGPGTRLLVL.

This clone has more than one count but fewer than ten. The V gene is TRBV5-6, the J gene TRBJ1-2; D call uncertain. The V gene lost 2 bases and the J gene lost 4 bases, with 9 bases spanning the gap. The germline gives CDR1 SGHDT, CDR2 YYEEEE. This CDR3 has 13 amino acids. The CDR3 spells CASSLTSAYGYTF. For the CDR3, the DNA is TGTGCCAGCAGCTTAACATCCGCCTATGGCTACACCTTC.

The chain recombines TRBV9 with TRBJ1-1, with 8 positions matching TRBD1. Unmatched junction bases numbered 4, after V lost 2 bases and J lost 4 bases. Germline-derived CDR1 and CDR2 are SGDLS and YYNGEE. The CDR3 runs 14 residues. The CDR3 coding sequence is TGTGCCAGCAGCGTTGACAGGGGAGGCACTGAAGCTTTCTTT. Translated, it gives CASSVDRGGTEAFF. Filled out from reference TRBV9 and TRBJ1-1, the complete variable domain reads DSGVTQTPKHLITATGQRVTLRCSPRSGDLSVYWYQQSLDQGLQFLIQYYNGEERAKGNILERFSAQQFPDLHSELNLSSLELGDSALYFCASSVDRGGTEAFFGQGTRLTVV.

This clone was picked up one time. This likely comes from a read error, as the CDR3 has no conserved phenylalanine or tryptophan at its end. No DNA is shown, since the ends of the CDR3 on it are uncertain; the CDR3 is the one TCRdb lists. The chain combines TRBV20-1 with TRBJ1-2. The CDR3 is made up of 10 amino acids, end residues included. The germline V gene has CDR1 DFQATT and CDR2 SNEGSKA (reference sequence). This chain's CDR3 is CSARDRGSPH.

The rearrangement uses TRBV28 and TRBJ1-4; 9 bases line up with TRBD1. The trim removed 5 bases at V and 8 bases at J, leaving 9 bases unmatched. The CDR3 length is 15 residues. Germline CDR1 reads MDHEN; CDR2 reads SYDVKM. In DNA, the CDR3 is TGTGCCAGCAGTCCCCCGGACAGGGGCAAGGAAAAACTGTTTTTT. Its translation: CASSPPDRGKEKLFF.

This chain links TRBV7-3 with TRBJ2-3, with 7 nucleotides matching TRBD2. CDR3 length equals 16 residues. Per germline, CDR1 SGHTA and CDR2 FQGTGA. V trimming: 3 bases; J trimming: 0 bases; junction bases outside the gene matches: 6. The DNA of the CDR3 is TGTGCCAGCAGCTTTAGGGGACTATCCAGCACAGATACGCAGTATTTT. Translated: CASSFRGLSSTDTQYF.

This clone was picked up one time. The V and J genes are TRBV18 and TRBJ2-6; D may be TRBD1 (5 bases). CDR3 length: 20 amino acids. V dropped 8 bases and J dropped 0 bases, with 26 bases sitting between them. The germline gives CDR1 KGHSH, CDR2 LQKENI. In nucleotides, the CDR3 is TGTGCCAGCCGAATAGTGGACCAGGGTACCAAATACTCTGGGGCCAACGTCCTGACTTTC. Translation: CASRIVDQGTKYSGANVLTF.

V is TRBV5-1 and J is TRBJ2-2; D is perhaps TRBD2 (6 bases). The CDR3 spans 17 residues. V was clipped by 0 bases and J by 0 bases, with 12 bases between them. CDR1 and CDR2 (germline): SGHRS, YFSETQ. The CDR3 sequence: CASSLAGVSPNTGELFF. CDR3 nucleotides: TGCGCCAGCAGCTTGGCGGGGGTCTCCCCGAACACCGGGGAGCTGTTTTTT.

The rearrangement links TRBV21-1 to TRBJ1-5; the table's TRBD1 call for D was not verified on the DNA. TRBV21-1 is a pseudogene segment. The length of the CDR3 is 13 residues. CDR3: CASSKGRNQPQHF. CDR3 DNA sequence: TGTGCCAGCAGCAAAGGCAGAAATCAGCCCCAGCATTTT.

The chain recombines TRBV5-1 with TRBJ2-7; D may be TRBD2 (6 bases). Trimming shortened V by 3 bases and J by 3 bases, and 13 bases separated the two germline ends. The CDR3 has 14 residues. The germline gives CDR1 SGHRS, CDR2 YFSETQ. The CDR3 DNA reads as TGCGCCAGCAGCTCGGGACTGAGCGGCTACGAGCAGTACTTC. This translates into CASSSGLSGYEQYF.